This T cell receptor (beta chain) is from a study of blood T cell repertoires in COVID-19. Study details: PBMCs, B-cell-depleted T cells, or T cells provided the cDNA or gDNA that made up the material.

V gave up 6 bases and J gave up 6 bases; unmatched junction bases: 13. This CDR3 spans 17 amino acids. From germline, CDR1 is MRHNA and CDR2 SNTAGT. TCRdb's table, derived via immunoSEQ multiplex PCR, lists solely in-frame clones and lacks some. The sample holds about 190,000 clones, 70% to 80% seen once. Input material: peripheral blood. The TCR sequence derives from a man over 45 who had recovered from COVID-19. The chain is built from TRBV6-4 and TRBJ2-3; 12 bases are a match to TRBD2. DNA of the CDR3: TGTGCCAGCAGAGATACTAGCGGGAGGTTTGGACCGGATACGCAGTATTTT. The encoded protein is CASRDTSGRFGPDTQYF.